This TCR beta chain stems from a study of beta chain features in type 1 diabetes. The authors obtained over 95% purity in all sorted populations. Since all of the isolated RNA was reverse transcribed, expressed TCRB transcripts were what got sequenced. Data came from immunoSEQ multiplex PCR; TCRdb stores just in-frame clones and leaves some out. The sample includes some 240,000 clones, under 13% seen only once; the top ten take 1% to 1.5%. V shed 7 bases and J shed 8 bases, with 12 bases lying between them. Germline V lookup: CDR1 SQVTM, CDR2 ANQGSEA. The CDR3 loop spans 11 amino acids. The study's findings and limits: Within patients, naive, central memory and Treg TCRB repertoires seemed more similar than within healthy donors.

This clone came up a few times. Its target is not known. A read error likely explains this, since a far larger clone differs by one base. This clonotype was obtained from a young man in good health. Sample: central memory CD4+ T cells from blood. The rearrangement joins TRBV29-1 to TRBJ2-1, with D hard to call. CDR3 protein: CSGDPSDEQFF. CDR3 nucleotide sequence: TGCAGCGGTGATCCATCGGATGAGCAGTTCTTC.